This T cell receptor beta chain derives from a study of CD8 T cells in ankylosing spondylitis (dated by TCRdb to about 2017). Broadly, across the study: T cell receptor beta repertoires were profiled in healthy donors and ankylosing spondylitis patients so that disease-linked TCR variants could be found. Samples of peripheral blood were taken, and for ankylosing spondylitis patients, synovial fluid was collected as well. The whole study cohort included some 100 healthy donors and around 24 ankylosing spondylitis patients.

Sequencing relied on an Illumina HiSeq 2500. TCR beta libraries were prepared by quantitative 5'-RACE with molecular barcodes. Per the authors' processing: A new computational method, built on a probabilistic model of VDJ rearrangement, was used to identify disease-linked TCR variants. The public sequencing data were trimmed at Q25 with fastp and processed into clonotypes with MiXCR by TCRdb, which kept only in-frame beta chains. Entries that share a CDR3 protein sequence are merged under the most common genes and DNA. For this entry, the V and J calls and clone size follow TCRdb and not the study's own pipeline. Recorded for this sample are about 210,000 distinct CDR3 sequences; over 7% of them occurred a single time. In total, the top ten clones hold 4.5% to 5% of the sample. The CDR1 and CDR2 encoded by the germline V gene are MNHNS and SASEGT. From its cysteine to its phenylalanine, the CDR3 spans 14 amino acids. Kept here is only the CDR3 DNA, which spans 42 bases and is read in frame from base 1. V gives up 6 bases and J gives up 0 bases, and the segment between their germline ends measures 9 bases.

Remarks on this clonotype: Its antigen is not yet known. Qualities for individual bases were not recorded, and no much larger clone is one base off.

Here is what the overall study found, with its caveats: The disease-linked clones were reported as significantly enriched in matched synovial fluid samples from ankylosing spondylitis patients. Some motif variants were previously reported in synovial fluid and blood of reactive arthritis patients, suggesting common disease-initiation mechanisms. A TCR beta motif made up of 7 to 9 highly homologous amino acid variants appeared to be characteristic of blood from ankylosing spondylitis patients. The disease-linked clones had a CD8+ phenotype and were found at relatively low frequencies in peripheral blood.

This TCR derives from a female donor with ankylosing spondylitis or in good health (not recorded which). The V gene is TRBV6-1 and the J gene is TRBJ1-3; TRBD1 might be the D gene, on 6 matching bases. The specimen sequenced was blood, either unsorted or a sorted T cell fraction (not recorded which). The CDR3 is CASRQGGSGNTIYF. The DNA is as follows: TGTGCCAGCAGACAGGGAGGCTCTGGAAACACCATATATTTT.